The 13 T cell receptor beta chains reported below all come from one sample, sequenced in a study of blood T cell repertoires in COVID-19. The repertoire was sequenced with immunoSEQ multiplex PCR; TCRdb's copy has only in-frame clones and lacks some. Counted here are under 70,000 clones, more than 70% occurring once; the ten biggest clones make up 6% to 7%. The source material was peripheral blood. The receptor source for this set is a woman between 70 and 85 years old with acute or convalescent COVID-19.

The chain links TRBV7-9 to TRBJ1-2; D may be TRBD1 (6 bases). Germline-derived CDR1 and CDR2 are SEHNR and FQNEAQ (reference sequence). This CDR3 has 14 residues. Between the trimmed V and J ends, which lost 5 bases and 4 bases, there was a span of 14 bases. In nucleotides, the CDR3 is TGTGCCAGCAGCCCCGAAGGGGGGGCCTATGGCTACACCTTC. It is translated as CASSPEGGAYGYTF.

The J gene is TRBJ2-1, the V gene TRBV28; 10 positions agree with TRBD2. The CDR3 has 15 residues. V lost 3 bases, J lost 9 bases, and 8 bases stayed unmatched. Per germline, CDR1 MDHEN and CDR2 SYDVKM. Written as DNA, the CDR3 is TGTGCCAGCAGTTTTTCTAGGGGACTAGCGCGTGAGCAGTTCTTC. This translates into CASSFSRGLAREQFF.

CDR3 DNA: TGTGCCAGCAGCTCCGGGAGCTTATTAGGGGACCCTCGTAGGACTGAAGCTTTCTTT. Its protein product is CASSSGSLLGDPRRTEAFF. The chain joins TRBV7-9 to TRBJ1-1, with D maybe TRBD1 (5 bases). This CDR3 region has 19 residues. CDR1 is SEHNR and CDR2 is FQNEAQ in the germline V gene (reference sequence). Trimming pared 4 bases from V and 5 bases from J, leaving 29 bases between.

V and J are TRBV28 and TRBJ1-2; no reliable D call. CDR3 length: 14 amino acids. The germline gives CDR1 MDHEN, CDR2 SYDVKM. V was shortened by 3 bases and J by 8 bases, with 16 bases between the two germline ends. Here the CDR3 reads CASSFSGGRYGYTF. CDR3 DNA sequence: TGTGCCAGCAGTTTTAGCGGAGGACGGTACGGCTACACCTTC.

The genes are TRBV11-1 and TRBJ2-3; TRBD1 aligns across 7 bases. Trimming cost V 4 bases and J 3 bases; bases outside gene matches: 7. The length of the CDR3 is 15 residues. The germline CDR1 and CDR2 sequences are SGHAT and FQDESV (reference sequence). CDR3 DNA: TGTGCCAGCAGCTCAAGACAGGGTAGGACAGATACGCAGTATTTT. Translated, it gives CASSSRQGRTDTQYF.

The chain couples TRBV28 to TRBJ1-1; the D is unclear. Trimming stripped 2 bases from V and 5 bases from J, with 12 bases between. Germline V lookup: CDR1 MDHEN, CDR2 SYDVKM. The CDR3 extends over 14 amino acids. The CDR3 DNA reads TGTGCCAGCAGTTTAAGTGATCCGAGGACTGAAGCTTTCTTT. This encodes CASSLSDPRTEAFF.

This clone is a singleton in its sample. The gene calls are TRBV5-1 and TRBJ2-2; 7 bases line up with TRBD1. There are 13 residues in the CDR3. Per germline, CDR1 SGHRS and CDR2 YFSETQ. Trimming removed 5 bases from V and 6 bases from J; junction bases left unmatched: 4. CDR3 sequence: CASRGQGAGELFF. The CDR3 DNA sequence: TGCGCCAGCAGGGGCCAGGGGGCCGGGGAGCTGTTTTTT.

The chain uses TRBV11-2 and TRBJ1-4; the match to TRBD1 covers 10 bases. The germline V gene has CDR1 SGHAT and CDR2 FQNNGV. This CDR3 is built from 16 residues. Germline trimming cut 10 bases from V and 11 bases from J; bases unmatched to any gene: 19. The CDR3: CATTPETGGFVPKLFF. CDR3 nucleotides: TGTGCCACCACCCCGGAGACAGGGGGCTTTGTACCCAAACTGTTTTTT.

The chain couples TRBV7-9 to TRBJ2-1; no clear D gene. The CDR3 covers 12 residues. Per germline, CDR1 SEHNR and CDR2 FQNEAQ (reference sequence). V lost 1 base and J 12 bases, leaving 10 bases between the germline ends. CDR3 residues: CASSLEILAQFF. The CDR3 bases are TGTGCCAGCAGCTTAGAGATATTGGCGCAGTTCTTC.

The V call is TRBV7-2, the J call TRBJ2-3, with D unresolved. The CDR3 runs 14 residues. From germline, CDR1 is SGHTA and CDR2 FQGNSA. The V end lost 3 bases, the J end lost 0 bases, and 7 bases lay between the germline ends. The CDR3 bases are TGTGCCAGCAGCTTTGGGCTTAGCACAGATACGCAGTATTTT. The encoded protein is CASSFGLSTDTQYF.

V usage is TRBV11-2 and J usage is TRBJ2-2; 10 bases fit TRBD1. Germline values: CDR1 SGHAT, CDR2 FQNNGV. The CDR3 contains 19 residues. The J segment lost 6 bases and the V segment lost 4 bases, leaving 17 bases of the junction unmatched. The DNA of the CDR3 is TGTGCCAGCAGCTCCAACTCCCAGGGGACAGGGGCGTATTCCGGGGAGCTGTTTTTT. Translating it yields CASSSNSQGTGAYSGELFF. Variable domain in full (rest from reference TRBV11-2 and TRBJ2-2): EAGVAQSPRYKIIEKRQSVAFWCNPISGHATLYWYQQILGQGPKLLIQFQNNGVVDDSQLPKDRFSAERLKGVDSTLKIQPAKLEDSAVYLCASSSNSQGTGAYSGELFFGEGSRLTVL.

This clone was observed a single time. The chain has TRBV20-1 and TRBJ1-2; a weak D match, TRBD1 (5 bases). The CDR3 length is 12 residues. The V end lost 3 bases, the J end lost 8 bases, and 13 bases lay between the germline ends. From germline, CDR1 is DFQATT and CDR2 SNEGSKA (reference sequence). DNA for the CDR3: TGCAGTGCTAGTGGGACCTCGGGAGGCTACACCTTC. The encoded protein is CSASGTSGGYTF.

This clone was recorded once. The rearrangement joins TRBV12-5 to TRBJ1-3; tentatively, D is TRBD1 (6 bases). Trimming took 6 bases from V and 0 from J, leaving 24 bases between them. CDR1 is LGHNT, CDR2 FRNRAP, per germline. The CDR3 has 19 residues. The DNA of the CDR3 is TGTGCTAGTGGACCGACCGGGACACGTGGCTTAGGCTCTGGAAACACCATATATTTT. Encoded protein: CASGPTGTRGLGSGNTIYF.